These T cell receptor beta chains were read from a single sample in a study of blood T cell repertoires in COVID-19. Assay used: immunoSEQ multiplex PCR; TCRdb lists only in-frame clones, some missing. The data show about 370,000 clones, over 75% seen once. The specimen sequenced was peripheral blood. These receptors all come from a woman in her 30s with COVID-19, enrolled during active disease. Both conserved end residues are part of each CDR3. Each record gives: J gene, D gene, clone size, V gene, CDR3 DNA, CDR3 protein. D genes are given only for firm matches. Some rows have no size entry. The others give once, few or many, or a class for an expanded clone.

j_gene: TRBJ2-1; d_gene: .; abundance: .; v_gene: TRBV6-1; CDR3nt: TGTGCCAGCAGTGAAGGGTCCCTAGTTGGGAATGAGCAGTTCTTC; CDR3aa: CASSEGSLVGNEQFF
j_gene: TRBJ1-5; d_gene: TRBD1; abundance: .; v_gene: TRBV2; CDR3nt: TGTGCCAGCTCGACAGGGTTCGATCAGCCCCAGCATTTT; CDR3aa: CASSTGFDQPQHF
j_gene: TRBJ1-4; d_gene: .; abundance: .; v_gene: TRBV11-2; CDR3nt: TGTGCCAGCAGTCCTTCGGTACTGCATGAAAAACTGTTTTTT; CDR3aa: CASSPSVLHEKLFF
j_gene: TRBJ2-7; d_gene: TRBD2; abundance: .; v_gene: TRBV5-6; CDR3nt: TGTGCCAGCAGCTTGTTTTCCGTAGGGGAGGGGGAGCAGTACTTC; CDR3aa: CASSLFSVGEGEQYF
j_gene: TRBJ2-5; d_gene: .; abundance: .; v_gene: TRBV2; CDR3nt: TGTGCCAGCAGGGAGGGACAGCAAGAGACCCAGTACTTC; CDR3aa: CASREGQQETQYF
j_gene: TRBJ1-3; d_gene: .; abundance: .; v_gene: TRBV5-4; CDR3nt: TGTGCCAGCAGCGACAAAACAGGAAACACCATATATTTT; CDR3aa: CASSDKTGNTIYF
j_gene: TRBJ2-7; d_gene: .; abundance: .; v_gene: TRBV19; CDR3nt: TGTGCCAGTAGTATAGGGCGGAGCGGCTACGAGCAGTACTTC; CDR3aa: CASSIGRSGYEQYF
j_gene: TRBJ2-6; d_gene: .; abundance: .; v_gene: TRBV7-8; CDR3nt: TGTGCCAGCGGGGGCAGGACAGCCGGCTCTGGGGCCAACGTCCTGACTTTC; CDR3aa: CASGGRTAGSGANVLTF
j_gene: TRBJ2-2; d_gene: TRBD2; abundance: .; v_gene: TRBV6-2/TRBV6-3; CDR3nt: TGTGCCAGCAGTTACGATTGGACTAGCGGGATAGGCACCGGGGAGCTGTTTTTT; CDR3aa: CASSYDWTSGIGTGELFF
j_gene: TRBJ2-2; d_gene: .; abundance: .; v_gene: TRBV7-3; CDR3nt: TGTGCCAGCAGCTGGCGGGATGTTTCTGGCACCGGGGAGCTGTTTTTT; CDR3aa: CASSWRDVSGTGELFF
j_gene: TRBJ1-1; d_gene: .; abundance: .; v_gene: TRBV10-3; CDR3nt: TGTGCCATCAGTACAGAGAACACTGAAGCTTTCTTT; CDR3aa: CAISTENTEAFF
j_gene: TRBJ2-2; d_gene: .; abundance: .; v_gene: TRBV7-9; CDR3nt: TGTGCCAGCAGCCCGGACAGAACCGGGGAGCTGTTTTTT; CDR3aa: CASSPDRTGELFF
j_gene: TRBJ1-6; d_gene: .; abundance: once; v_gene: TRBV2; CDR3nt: TGTGCCAGCAGTGAAGTGAGGACAAATAATTCACCCCTCCACTTT; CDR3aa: CASSEVRTNNSPLHF
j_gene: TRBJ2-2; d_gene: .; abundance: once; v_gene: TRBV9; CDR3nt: TGTGCCAGCAGCGGACTAGTTCGGGGGGAGCTGTTTTTT; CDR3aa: CASSGLVRGELFF
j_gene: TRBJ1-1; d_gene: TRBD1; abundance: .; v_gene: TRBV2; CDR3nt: TGTGCCAGCAGTACAGGGGGAATGATAGCTTTCTTT; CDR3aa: CASSTGGMIAFF
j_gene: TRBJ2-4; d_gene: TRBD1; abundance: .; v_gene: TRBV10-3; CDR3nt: TGTGCCATCAGTGAGTCCGGACAGGCAACGGCCATTCAGTACTTC; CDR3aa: CAISESGQATAIQYF